The 5 T cell receptor beta chains presented below share a single source sample, sequenced in a study of cytomegalovirus exposure and HLA in healthy donors. The PCR had 60 Vbeta and 13 Jbeta primers. Generated by immunoSEQ multiplex PCR, the TCRdb table keeps only in-frame clones and is missing some. The sample carries about 140,000 clones, roughly three quarters recorded once. Sequenced sample: PBMCs. The receptor set was obtained from a woman aged 40 to 50 in good health and CMV-seronegative.

This clone was detected only once. This chain connects TRBV5-4 to TRBJ2-5, with TRBD1 matching 7 bases. J lost 5 bases, V lost 0 bases, and 4 bases had no gene match. This CDR3 is 14 amino acids long. Germline loops: CDR1 SGHNT, CDR2 YYREEE (reference sequence). DNA for the CDR3: TGTGCCAGCAGCTTGGTAGGGGGCTCCGAGACCCAGTACTTC. Protein: CASSLVGGSETQYF.

This clone has a handful of counts. The chain links TRBV28 to TRBJ2-7; 7 nucleotides line up with TRBD2. J was trimmed by 0 bases and V by 7 bases; bases with no gene match: 6. Germline V gene lookup returns CDR1 MDHEN and CDR2 SYDVKM. The CDR3 runs 14 residues. CDR3 DNA: TGTGCCAGCATCCAGGGAGGGAGCTCCTACGAGCAGTACTTC. This gives the protein CASIQGGSSYEQYF. Drawing the rest from reference TRBV28 and TRBJ2-7, the complete variable domain is DVKVTQSSRYLVKRTGEKVFLECVQDMDHENMFWYRQDPGLGLRLIYFSYDVKMKEKGDIPEGYSVSREKKERFSLILESASTNQTSMYLCASIQGGSSYEQYFGPGTRLTVT.

The rearrangement uses TRBV27 and TRBJ2-4; maybe TRBD1 (5 bases). With 5 bases removed from V and 0 bases from J, the gap between germline ends came to 20 bases. Germline assignment: CDR1 MNHEY and CDR2 SMNVEV (reference sequence). This CDR3 contains 18 residues. The CDR3 nucleotides are TGTGCCAGCAGTACTATGGTAGGGGCCTACCAAGCCAAAAACATTCAGTACTTC. Amino acids: CASSTMVGAYQAKNIQYF.

The chain couples TRBV11-2 to TRBJ2-7; 7 bases are a match to TRBD2. In germline, CDR1 is SGHAT, CDR2 FQNNGV. The CDR3 contains 13 residues. J was trimmed by 7 bases and V by 2 bases; bases with no gene match: 5. The CDR3 bases are TGTGCCAGCAGCTTATCTAGGGAGGGGGAGCAGTACTTC. This codes for CASSLSREGEQYF.

The chain recombines TRBV6-5 with TRBJ2-7, with 10 bases aligning to TRBD1. The CDR3 sequence is 14 residues long. The germline V gene encodes CDR1 MNHEY and CDR2 SVGAGI. Germline trimming cut 5 bases from V and 7 bases from J; bases unmatched to any gene: 8. For the CDR3, the DNA is TGTGCCAGCAGTGTCCGGGACAGGGGTAGGGAGCAGTACTTC. The encoded protein is CASSVRDRGREQYF.